The TCR beta chain under discussion was sequenced for a study of regulatory T cells in long-lasting Graves disease (dated by TCRdb to 2020 to 2022). Notes on the research overall: Persistent Graves' disease was defined as persistently positive TSH receptor autoantibodies together with antithyroid drug treatment for over 5 years. The study took place in China and was registered as a clinical trial. A total of about 33 samples underwent TCR sequencing, from about 13 patients with persistent Graves' disease and roughly 20 patients with newly diagnosed Graves' disease. In the clinical cohort, patients with persistent Graves' disease had used antithyroid drugs for an average of about 10 years. This study used TCR sequencing and RNA sequencing of peripheral blood to compare persistent Graves' disease patients against newly diagnosed Graves' disease patients. Paper-wide results and their limitations: Peripheral blood alone was examined, since thyroid tissue, which constituted the primary lesion, could not be accessed. A larger number of public clonotypes was shared among persistent patients (fewer than 3,000) than among newly diagnosed patients (roughly 930). As a limitation, the authors acknowledged that the small sample size may reduce accuracy. Preferential use of TRBV28, TRBJ1-2 and TRBJ2-5 was observed in persistent disease, whereas TRBV20-1 and TRBJ2-1 were favored in newly diagnosed disease. Sequencing and analysis were limited to the TCR beta chain. Persistent Graves' disease patients showed lower TCR Shannon entropy and fewer highly expanded clones than newly diagnosed patients, suggesting clonal expansion.

The time point label for this specimen denotes: persistent/refractory GD, antithyroid drugs over 5 years with positive TRAb. For both TCR sequencing and RNA sequencing, RNA was extracted from PBMCs in TRIzol. The diagnosis of Graves' disease was made according to American Thyroid Association guidelines. Recruitment of patients was carried out at an endocrinology department in Xi'an, China. From each patient, around 9 milliliters of peripheral blood was collected into an EDTA anticoagulant tube. Ficoll Paque Plus density gradient separation was used to isolate PBMCs, and no additional T cell sorting was done. An Agilent 2100 Bioanalyzer and agarose gel were used to check RNA quality, while a NanoDrop 2000 measured RNA concentration. From its cysteine to its phenylalanine, the CDR3 spans 13 amino acids. Here the CDR3 DNA is all that survives: 39 bases in frame from base 1. Sequences SEHNR (CDR1) and FQNEAQ (CDR2) are obtained from the germline V gene (reference sequence).

The library was prepared using multiplex PCR. Reads for this sample came from an Illumina HiSeq 4000. TCR beta libraries were built with iRepertoire HTBI primers and Arm-PCR amplification of CDR3 regions. Before sequencing, the PCR products went through gel purification. Regarding the original processing steps: A total of roughly 67 TRBV and some 15 TRBJ segments were identified across samples and were used for gene usage analysis of CDR3 amino acid clonotypes. Filtered high-quality paired reads were merged into contigs using COPE and FqMerger. BLAST was used to align contigs to IMGT TRBV, TRBD and TRBJ reference genes, with CDR3 defined following IMGT. Clonotypes above 0.1% frequency were classified as highly expanded clones. Repertoire diversity was measured by Shannon entropy, and V-J evenness by the Gini coefficient. A clonotype was considered public if more than one individual shared it. The public reads were run again by TCRdb, first through fastp at Q25 and then through MiXCR, and only productive beta chains were kept. Entries that share a CDR3 protein sequence are merged under the most common genes and DNA. The V and J calls follow TCRdb's processing rather than the paper's. The sample data list about 430,000 distinct CDR3 sequences, and 21% of these were observed just once. Roughly an eighth of the sample goes to the ten largest clones.

Points on this clonotype: The target of this receptor is not known. The likely explanation is a read error, given a far larger clone one base away.

Sequencing used peripheral blood mononuclear cells (PBMCs), obtained when the disease was refractory, from a patient treated with antithyroid drugs. The TCR sequence derives from a female donor with Graves disease. Recombination connected TRBV7-9 to TRBJ1-2; matching of 6 bases hints at TRBD1 as the D gene. The nucleotide sequence is TGTGCCAGCAGCCCGGACAGTAACTATGACTACACCTTC. The encoded protein is CASSPDSNYDYTF.